Each of the 14 T cell receptor beta chains below was sequenced from the same sample in a study of T cell responses to AZD1222 COVID-19 vaccine. Sequenced by immunoSEQ multiplex PCR; TCRdb stores in-frame clones only, minus some. The sample holds around 92,000 clones, about 90% seen once. The material sequenced was peripheral blood, taken on day 0 of AZD1222 vaccination. Source of these receptors: an adult in good health.

This clone occurred once. The chain has TRBV6-5 and TRBJ1-1; no reliable D call. CDR1 is MNHEY and CDR2 is SVGAGI in the germline V gene. This CDR3 contains 12 residues. Trimming cost V 7 bases and J 3 bases, with 9 bases left between them. CDR3 residues: CASTGSYTEAFF. CDR3 DNA sequence: TGTGCCAGCACCGGTTCGTACACTGAAGCTTTCTTT.

The chain uses TRBV9 and TRBJ2-3; D might be TRBD2 (5 bases). The germline CDR1 and CDR2 sequences are SGDLS and YYNGEE. The CDR3 contains 16 residues. Trimming shortened V by 4 bases and J by 5 bases, and 20 bases separated the two germline ends. In DNA, the CDR3 is TGTGCCAGCAGCAACCAAGGGAGCAGAGGAGGAGATACGCAGTATTTT. Translating gives CASSNQGSRGGDTQYF.

This chain links TRBV11-2 with TRBJ1-2, with TRBD1 matching 7 bases. Germline trimming cut 2 bases from V and 2 bases from J; bases unmatched to any gene: 5. Germline V gives CDR1 SGHAT, CDR2 FQNNGV. CDR3 length: 15 residues. This chain's CDR3 is CASSLFGTENYGYTF. The DNA for the CDR3 is TGTGCCAGCAGCTTATTCGGGACAGAAAACTATGGCTACACCTTC.

A remark on this clone: At the DNA level, this CDR3 is encoded by other sequences in the same sample as well. This sequence joins TRBV12-3 or TRBV12-4 and TRBJ1-2, with D perhaps matching TRBD1 (5 bases). The V and J ends lost 9 bases and 2 bases respectively, with 10 bases between them. CDR3 length: 12 residues. In DNA, the CDR3 is TGTGCCAGTAGTCGGGGGAACTATGGCTACACCTTC. As protein: CASSRGNYGYTF.

The chain uses TRBV11-3 and TRBJ2-7; D gene ambiguous. Germline CDR1 and CDR2: SGHNT and YENEEA. Trimming shortened V by 2 bases and J by 2 bases, and 10 bases separated the two germline ends. The CDR3 has 14 residues. The CDR3 spells CASSLSDVAYEQYF. CDR3 DNA sequence: TGTGCCAGCAGCTTATCTGACGTAGCCTACGAGCAGTACTTC.

V is TRBV7-6 and J is TRBJ1-1, with 8 bases lining up with TRBD1. Germline CDR1 is SGHVS and CDR2 is FNYEAQ. Losses at the gene ends were 1 base for V and 5 bases for J; bases not matched to a gene: 3. The CDR3 runs 14 residues. The CDR3 bases are TGTGCCAGCAGCTTAGGGACAGGGTGGACTGAAGCTTTCTTT. It yields the protein CASSLGTGWTEAFF.

The chain is built from TRBV11-2 and TRBJ1-1, with D possibly TRBD1 on 6 matching bases. The CDR3 has 15 amino acids. Between the trimmed V and J ends, which lost 5 bases and 1 base, there was a span of 14 bases. Germline CDR1 is SGHAT and CDR2 is FQNNGV. CDR3: CASSPIGGANTEAFF. Here the CDR3 DNA reads TGTGCCAGCAGCCCAATAGGGGGGGCGAACACTGAAGCTTTCTTT.

Only one count was recorded for this clone. The chain is built from TRBV6-5 and TRBJ1-5; 11 bases fit TRBD1. There are 14 residues in the CDR3. Germline V gene data show CDR1 as MNHEY and CDR2 as SVGAGI. The V and J ends lost 5 bases and 6 bases, in that order; junction bases with no gene match: 3. The DNA for the CDR3 is TGTGCCAGCAGTAGGACAGGGGGCTTTCAGCCCCAGCATTTT. Amino acid sequence: CASSRTGGFQPQHF.

V and J are TRBV2 and TRBJ2-4, with TRBD1 matching 7 bases. This CDR3 is built from 15 residues. The V segment lost 6 bases and the J segment 0 bases; nucleotides outside the gene matches: 5. Germline V CDR1 and CDR2: SNHLY, FYNNEI. The CDR3 nucleotides read TGTGCCAGCAGGGACAGGTACCTAGCCAAAAACATTCAGTACTTC. This translates into CASRDRYLAKNIQYF.

V is TRBV13 and J is TRBJ2-3; 8 bases agree with TRBD2. The J segment lost 4 bases and the V segment lost 5 bases, leaving 11 bases of the junction unmatched. The CDR3 has 16 residues. Germline V gene data show CDR1 as PRHDT and CDR2 as FYEKMQ (reference sequence). The CDR3 DNA sequence: TGTGCCAGCAGCCCCGCGGGCGGGGGGCGCGCAGATACGCAGTATTTT. This sequence encodes CASSPAGGGRADTQYF.

A single count supports this clone. The rearrangement uses TRBV4-1 and TRBJ2-1, with D perhaps TRBD2 (7 bases). V lost 1 base, J lost 7 bases, and 20 bases lay in between. The CDR3 spans 17 residues. CDR1 MGHRA and CDR2 YSYEKL come from the germline V gene. CDR3: CASSQGGAGGGGNEQFF. DNA of the CDR3: TGCGCCAGCAGCCAAGGGGGTGCAGGAGGGGGAGGGAATGAGCAGTTCTTC.

The chain carries TRBV7-9 and TRBJ1-2; D remains unclear. Germline values: CDR1 SEHNR, CDR2 FQNEAQ (reference sequence). Trimming left V 3 bases short and J 4 bases short, with 6 bases between. The CDR3 spans 12 residues. CDR3 DNA: TGTGCCAGCAGCTTGGAAATCTATGGCTACACCTTC. It yields the protein CASSLEIYGYTF. Looking up the rest from reference TRBV7-9 and TRBJ1-2 gives the full variable domain: DTGVSQNPRHKITKRGQNVTFRCDPISEHNRLYWYRQTLGQGPEFLTYFQNEAQLEKSRLLSDRFSAERPKGSFSTLEIQRTEQGDSAMYLCASSLEIYGYTFGSGTRLTVV.

This rearrangement joins TRBV27 to TRBJ1-5; D unresolved. The V and J ends lost 4 bases and 2 bases respectively, with 9 bases between them. The CDR3 has 14 residues. The V gene's germline CDR1 is MNHEY and CDR2 SMNVEV (reference sequence). CDR3 nucleotides: TGTGCCAGCAGTTCCCAACACCGCAATCAGCCCCAGCATTTT. This translates into CASSSQHRNQPQHF.

The chain is built from TRBV18 and TRBJ2-5; D uncertain. Germline V lookup: CDR1 KGHSH, CDR2 LQKENI. CDR3 length: 13 residues. The V gene lost 4 bases and the J gene lost 5 bases, with 11 bases spanning the gap. The CDR3 sequence is CASSLGQGETQYF. DNA for the CDR3: TGTGCCAGCTCACTGGGCCAAGGGGAGACCCAGTACTTC. Full variable domain (rest looked up from reference TRBV18 and TRBJ2-5): NAGVMQNPRHLVRRRGQEARLRCSPMKGHSHVYWYRQLPEEGLKFMVYLQKENIIDESGMPKERFSAEFPKEGPSILRIQQVVRGDSAAYFCASSLGQGETQYFGPGTRLLVL.